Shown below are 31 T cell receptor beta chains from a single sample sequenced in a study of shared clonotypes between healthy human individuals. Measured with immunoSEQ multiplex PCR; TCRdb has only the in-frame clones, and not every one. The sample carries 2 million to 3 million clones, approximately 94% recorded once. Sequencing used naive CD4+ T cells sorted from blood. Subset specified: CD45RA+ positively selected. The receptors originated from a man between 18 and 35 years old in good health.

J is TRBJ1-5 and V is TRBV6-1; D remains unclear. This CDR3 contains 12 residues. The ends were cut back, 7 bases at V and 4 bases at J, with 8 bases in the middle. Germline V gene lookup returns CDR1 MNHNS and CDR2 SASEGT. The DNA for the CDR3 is TGTGCCAGCAAGAGAGAAAATCAGCCCCAGCATTTT. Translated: CASKRENQPQHF.

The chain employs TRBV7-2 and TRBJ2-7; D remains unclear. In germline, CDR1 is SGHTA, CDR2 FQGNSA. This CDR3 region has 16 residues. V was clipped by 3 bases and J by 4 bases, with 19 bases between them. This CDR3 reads CASSFFRAEPLYEQYF. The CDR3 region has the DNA TGTGCCAGCAGCTTCTTTCGTGCGGAGCCCCTTTACGAGCAGTACTTC. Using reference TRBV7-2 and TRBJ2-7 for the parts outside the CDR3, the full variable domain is GAGVSQSPSNKVTEKGKDVELRCDPISGHTALYWYRQSLGQGLEFLIYFQGNSAPDKSGLPSDRFSAERTGGSVSTLTIQRTQQEDSAVYLCASSFFRAEPLYEQYFGPGTRLTVT.

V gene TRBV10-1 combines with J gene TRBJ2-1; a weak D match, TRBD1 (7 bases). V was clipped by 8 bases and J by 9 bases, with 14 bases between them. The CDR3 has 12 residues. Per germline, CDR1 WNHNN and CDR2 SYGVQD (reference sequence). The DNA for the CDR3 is TGCGCCAGCGGACCAGGGGGAGGTGAGCAGTTCTTC. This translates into CASGPGGGEQFF.

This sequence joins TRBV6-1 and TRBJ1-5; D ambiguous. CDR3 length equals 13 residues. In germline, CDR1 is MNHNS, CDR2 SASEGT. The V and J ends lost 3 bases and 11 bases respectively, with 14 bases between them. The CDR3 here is CASSDGLVPSQHF. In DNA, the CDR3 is TGTGCCAGCAGTGATGGCCTAGTCCCTTCCCAGCATTTT.

The CDR3 DNA reads as TGTGCCAGCAGTCAAACCGAGCAGGAGGGATTTTACAATGAGCAGTTCTTC. Its translation: CASSQTEQEGFYNEQFF. This chain connects TRBV6-4 to TRBJ2-1; TRBD2 is a possible D gene (6 bases). The CDR3 contains 17 residues. From germline, CDR1 is MRHNA and CDR2 SNTAGT. V dropped 5 bases and J dropped 4 bases, with 21 bases sitting between them.

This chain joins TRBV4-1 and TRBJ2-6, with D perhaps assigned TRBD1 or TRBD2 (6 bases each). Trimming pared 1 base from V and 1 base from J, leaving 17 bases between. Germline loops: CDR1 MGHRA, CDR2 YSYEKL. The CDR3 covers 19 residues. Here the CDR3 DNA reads TGCGCCAGCAGCCAAGGGTACGGGGGCGCGAGATCTGGGGCCAACGTCCTGACTTTC. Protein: CASSQGYGGARSGANVLTF.

CDR3: CASSLEGAVSGNTIYF. Here the CDR3 DNA reads TGTGCCAGCAGCTTGGAGGGAGCCGTGTCCGGAAACACCATATATTTT. V and J are TRBV7-6 and TRBJ1-3; D is undetermined. V lost 3 bases and J lost 4, with 16 bases in between. The CDR3 covers 16 residues. Germline V gene sequence: CDR1 SGHVS, CDR2 FNYEAQ.

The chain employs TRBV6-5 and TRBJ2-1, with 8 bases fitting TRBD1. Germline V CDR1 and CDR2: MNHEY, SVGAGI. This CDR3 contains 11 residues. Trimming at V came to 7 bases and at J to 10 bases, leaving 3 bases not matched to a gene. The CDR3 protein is CASNRQGEQFF. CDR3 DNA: TGTGCCAGCAATAGACAGGGGGAGCAGTTCTTC.

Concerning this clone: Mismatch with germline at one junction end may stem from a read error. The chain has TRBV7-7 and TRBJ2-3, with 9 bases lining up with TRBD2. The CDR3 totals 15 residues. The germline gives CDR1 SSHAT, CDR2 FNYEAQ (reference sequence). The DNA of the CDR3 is TGTGCTAGCAGCTCGGGACTAGCTCTCACAGATACGCAGTATTTT. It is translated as CASSSGLALTDTQYF.

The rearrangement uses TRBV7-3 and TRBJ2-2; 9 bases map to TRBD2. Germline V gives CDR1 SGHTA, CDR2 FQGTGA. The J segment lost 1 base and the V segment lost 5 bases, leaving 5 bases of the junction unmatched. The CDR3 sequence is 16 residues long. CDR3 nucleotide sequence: TGTGCCAGCAGCCAGCTTAGCGGGGGGAACACCGGGGAGCTGTTTTTT. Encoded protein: CASSQLSGGNTGELFF.

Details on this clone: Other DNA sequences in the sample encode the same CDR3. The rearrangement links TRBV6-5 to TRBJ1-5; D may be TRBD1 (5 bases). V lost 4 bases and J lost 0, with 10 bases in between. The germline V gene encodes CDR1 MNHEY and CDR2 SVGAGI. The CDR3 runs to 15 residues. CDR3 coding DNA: TGTGCCAGCAGTTCCCGGGGGGGTAGCAATCAGCCCCAGCATTTT. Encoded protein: CASSSRGGSNQPQHF.

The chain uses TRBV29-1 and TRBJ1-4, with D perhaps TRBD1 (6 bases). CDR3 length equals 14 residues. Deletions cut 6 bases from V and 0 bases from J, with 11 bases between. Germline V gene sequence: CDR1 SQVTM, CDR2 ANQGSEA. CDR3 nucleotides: TGCAGCGTACAGGGATTTGCAACTAATGAAAAACTGTTTTTT. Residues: CSVQGFATNEKLFF. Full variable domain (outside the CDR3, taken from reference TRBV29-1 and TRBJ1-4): SAVISQKPSRDICQRGTSLTIQCQVDSQVTMMFWYRQQPGQSLTLIATANQGSEATYESGFVIDKFPISRPNLTFSTLTVSNMSPEDSSIYLCSVQGFATNEKLFFGSGTQLSVL.

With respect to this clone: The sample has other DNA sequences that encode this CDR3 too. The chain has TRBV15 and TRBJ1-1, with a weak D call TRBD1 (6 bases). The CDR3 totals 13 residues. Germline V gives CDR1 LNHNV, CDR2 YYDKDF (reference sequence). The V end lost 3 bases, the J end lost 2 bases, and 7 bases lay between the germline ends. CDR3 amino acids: CATSSRGNTEAFF. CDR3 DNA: TGTGCCACCAGCAGCAGGGGAAACACTGAAGCTTTCTTT. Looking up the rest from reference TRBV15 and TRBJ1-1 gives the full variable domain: DAMVIQNPRYQVTQFGKPVTLSCSQTLNHNVMYWYQQKSSQAPKLLFHYYDKDFNNEADTPDNFQSRRPNTSFCFLDIRSPGLGDTAMYLCATSSRGNTEAFFGQGTRLTVV.

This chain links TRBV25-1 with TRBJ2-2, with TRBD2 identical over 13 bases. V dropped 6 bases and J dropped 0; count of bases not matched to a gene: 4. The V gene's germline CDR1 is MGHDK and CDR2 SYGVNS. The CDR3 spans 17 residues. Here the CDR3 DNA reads TGTGCCAGCAGCCTGACTAGCGGGAGGCCGAACACCGGGGAGCTGTTTTTT. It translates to CASSLTSGRPNTGELFF.

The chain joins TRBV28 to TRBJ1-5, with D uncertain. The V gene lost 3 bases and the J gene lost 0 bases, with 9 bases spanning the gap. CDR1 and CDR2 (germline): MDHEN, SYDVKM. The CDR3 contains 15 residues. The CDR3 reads CASSLVEISNQPQHF. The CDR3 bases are TGTGCCAGCAGTTTGGTTGAAATTAGCAATCAGCCCCAGCATTTT.

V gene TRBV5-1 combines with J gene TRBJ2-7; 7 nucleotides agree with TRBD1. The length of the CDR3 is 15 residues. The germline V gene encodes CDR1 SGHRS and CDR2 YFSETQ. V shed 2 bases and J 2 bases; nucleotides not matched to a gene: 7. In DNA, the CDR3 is TGCGCCAGCAGCTTAATGGGAGACAGGGCCTACGAGCAGTACTTC. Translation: CASSLMGDRAYEQYF. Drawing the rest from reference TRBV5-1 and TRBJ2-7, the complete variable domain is KAGVTQTPRYLIKTRGQQVTLSCSPISGHRSVSWYQQTPGQGLQFLFEYFSETQRNKGNFPGRFSGRQFSNSRSEMNVSTLELGDSALYLCASSLMGDRAYEQYFGPGTRLTVT.

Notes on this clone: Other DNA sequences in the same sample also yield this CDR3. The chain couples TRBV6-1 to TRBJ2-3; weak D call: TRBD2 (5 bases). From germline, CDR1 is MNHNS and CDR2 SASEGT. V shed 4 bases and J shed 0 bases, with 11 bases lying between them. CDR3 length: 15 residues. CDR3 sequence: CASSGRQLSTDTQYF. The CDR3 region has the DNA TGTGCCAGCAGTGGGAGGCAGCTTAGCACAGATACGCAGTATTTT.

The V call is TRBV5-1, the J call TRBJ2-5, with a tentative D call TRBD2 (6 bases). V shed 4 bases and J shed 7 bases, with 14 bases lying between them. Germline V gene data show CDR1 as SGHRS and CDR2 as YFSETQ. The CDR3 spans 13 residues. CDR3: CASSRDWLGTQYF. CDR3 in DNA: TGCGCCAGCAGCCGGGACTGGCTGGGGACCCAGTACTTC.

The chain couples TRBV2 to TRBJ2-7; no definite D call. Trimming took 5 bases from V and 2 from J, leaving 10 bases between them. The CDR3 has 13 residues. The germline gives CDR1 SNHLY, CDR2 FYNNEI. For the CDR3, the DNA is TGTGCCAGCAGTCCGGGCCCAGCCTACGAGCAGTACTTC. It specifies CASSPGPAYEQYF.

CDR3 in DNA: TGCGCCAGCAGCCATATACACAGGGGGCCGACCAAAAACATTCAGTACTTC. Protein product: CASSHIHRGPTKNIQYF. The rearrangement joins TRBV4-1 to TRBJ2-4; 9 bases align to TRBD1. Germline assignment: CDR1 MGHRA and CDR2 YSYEKL. Unmatched junction bases numbered 8, after V lost 3 bases and J lost 2 bases. CDR3 length: 17 amino acids.

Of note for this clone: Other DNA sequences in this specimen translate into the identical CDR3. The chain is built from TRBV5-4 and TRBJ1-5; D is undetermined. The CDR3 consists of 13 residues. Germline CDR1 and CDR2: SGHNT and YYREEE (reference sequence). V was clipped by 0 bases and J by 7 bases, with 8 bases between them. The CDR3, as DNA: TGTGCCAGCAGCTTGGGGGGTGGCCAGCCCCAGCATTTT. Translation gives CASSLGGGQPQHF. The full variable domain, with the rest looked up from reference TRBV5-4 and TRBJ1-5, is ETGVTQSPTHLIKTRGQQVTLRCSSQSGHNTVSWYQQALGQGPQFIFQYYREEENGRGNFPPRFSGLQFPNYSSELNVNALELDDSALYLCASSLGGGQPQHFGDGTRLSIL.

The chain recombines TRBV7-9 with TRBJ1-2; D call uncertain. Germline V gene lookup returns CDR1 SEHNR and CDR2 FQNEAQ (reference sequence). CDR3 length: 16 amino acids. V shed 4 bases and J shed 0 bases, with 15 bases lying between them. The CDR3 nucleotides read TGTGCCAGCAGCTGGGCAGCCCTCAAAGCTAACTATGGCTACACCTTC. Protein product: CASSWAALKANYGYTF.

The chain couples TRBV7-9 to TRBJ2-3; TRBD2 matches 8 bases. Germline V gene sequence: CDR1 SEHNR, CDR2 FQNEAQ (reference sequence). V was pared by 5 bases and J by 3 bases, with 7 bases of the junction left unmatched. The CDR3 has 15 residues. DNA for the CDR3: TGTGCCAGCAGCCCAAGCGGGGGCGGGACAGATACGCAGTATTTT. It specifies CASSPSGGGTDTQYF.

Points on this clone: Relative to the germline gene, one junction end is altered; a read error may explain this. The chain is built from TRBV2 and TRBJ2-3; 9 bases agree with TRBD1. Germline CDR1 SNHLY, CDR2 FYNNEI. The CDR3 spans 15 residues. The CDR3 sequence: CASREVGQGSDTQYF. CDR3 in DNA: TGTGCCAGCAGAGAAGTGGGACAGGGATCGGATACGCAGTATTTT.

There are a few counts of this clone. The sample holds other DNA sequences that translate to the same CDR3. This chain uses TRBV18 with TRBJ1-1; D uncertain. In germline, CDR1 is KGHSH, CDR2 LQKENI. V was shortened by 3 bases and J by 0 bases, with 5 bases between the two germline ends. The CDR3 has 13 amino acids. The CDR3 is CASSPPMNTEAFF. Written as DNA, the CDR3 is TGTGCCAGCTCACCTCCCATGAACACTGAAGCTTTCTTT.

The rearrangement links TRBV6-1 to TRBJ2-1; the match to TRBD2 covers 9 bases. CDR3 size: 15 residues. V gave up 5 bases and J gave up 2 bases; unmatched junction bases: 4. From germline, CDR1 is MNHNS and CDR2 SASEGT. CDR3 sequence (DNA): TGTGCCAGCAGTCCGCGGGGGGGGGCCTACAATGAGCAGTTCTTC. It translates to CASSPRGGAYNEQFF.

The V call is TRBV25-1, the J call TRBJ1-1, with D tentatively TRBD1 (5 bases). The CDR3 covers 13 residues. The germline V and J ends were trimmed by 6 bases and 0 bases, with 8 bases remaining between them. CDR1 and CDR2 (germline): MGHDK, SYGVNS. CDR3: CASRRTMNTEAFF. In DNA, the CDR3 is TGTGCCAGCAGGCGGACAATGAACACTGAAGCTTTCTTT.

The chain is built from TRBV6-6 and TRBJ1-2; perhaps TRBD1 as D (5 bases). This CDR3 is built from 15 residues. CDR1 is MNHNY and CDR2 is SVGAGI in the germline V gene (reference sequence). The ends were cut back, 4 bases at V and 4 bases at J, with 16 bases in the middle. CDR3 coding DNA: TGTGCCAGCAGTTTAGCCCACAGGAAACCCTATGGCTACACCTTC. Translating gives CASSLAHRKPYGYTF.

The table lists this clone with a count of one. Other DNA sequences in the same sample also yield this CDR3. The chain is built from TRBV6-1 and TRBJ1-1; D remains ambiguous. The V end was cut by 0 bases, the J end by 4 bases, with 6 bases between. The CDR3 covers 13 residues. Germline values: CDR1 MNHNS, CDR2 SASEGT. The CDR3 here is CASSEARGTEAFF. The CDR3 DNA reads TGTGCCAGCAGTGAAGCGCGCGGCACTGAAGCTTTCTTT.

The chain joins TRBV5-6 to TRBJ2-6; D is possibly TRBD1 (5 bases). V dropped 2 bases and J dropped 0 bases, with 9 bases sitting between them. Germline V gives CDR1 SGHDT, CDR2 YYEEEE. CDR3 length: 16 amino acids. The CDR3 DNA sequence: TGTGCCAGCAGCTTCGGCAGGGCCTCTGGGGCCAACGTCCTGACTTTC. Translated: CASSFGRASGANVLTF.

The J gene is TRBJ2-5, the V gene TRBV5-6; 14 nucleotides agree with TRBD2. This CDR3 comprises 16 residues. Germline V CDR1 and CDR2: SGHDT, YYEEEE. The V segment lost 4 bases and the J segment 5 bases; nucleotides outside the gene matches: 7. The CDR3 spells CASSTGTSGSQETQYF. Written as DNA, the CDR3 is TGTGCCAGCAGCACCGGGACTAGCGGGAGTCAGGAGACCCAGTACTTC.